This T cell receptor (beta chain) appears in the sequencing data of a study of cytomegalovirus exposure and HLA in healthy donors. The PCR was carried out with 60 Vbeta primers and 13 Jbeta primers. Profiling relied on immunoSEQ multiplex PCR, and the TCRdb table lists in-frame clones only, not all of them. This sample has more than 150,000 clones; 80% to 90% occur once, and the top ten carry around a tenth. Concerning this clone itself: As yet, its antigen is unknown.

Study-wide results and limits: In a later analysis, donors in an Asian-associated ancestry cluster reportedly had fewer N-insertions in productive TCRs than the cohort mean. Most sequenced TCRs were rare (though some public TCRs occurred in many donors). In a later analysis, specific HLA alleles were associated with around 17,000 TCR beta sequences at a 0.05 false discovery rate. Cytomegalovirus-associated status was assigned to approximately 160 TCR beta chains.

Germline trimming cut 7 bases from V and 2 bases from J; bases unmatched to any gene: 4. This CDR3 comprises 14 residues. In germline, CDR1 is MNHEY, CDR2 SMNVEV (reference sequence). Sequencing used PBMCs. This chain connects TRBV27 to TRBJ2-7, with 11 bases that match TRBD1. This clonotype was sampled from a man between 18 and 35 years old in good health and CMV-seropositive. This CDR3 is CASKPGQGAYEQYF. The CDR3 DNA reads TGTGCCAGCAAGCCGGGACAGGGGGCCTACGAGCAGTACTTC.